A selection of T cell receptor beta chains follows, all from one sample in a study of T cells in Graves' hyperthyroidism and ophthalmopathy. TCRdb analysed the multiplex PCR reads with MiXCR anew, one entry per CDR3 protein. The sample lists 500,000 to 600,000 distinct CDR3 sequences; 35% to 55% were seen once. Material: peripheral blood or thyroid tissue (not recorded which). Source of these receptors: a woman aged 18-29 years with Graves' hyperthyroidism. The CDR3 runs from the conserved cysteine through the conserved F or W. A D gene is named only where the DNA matches it firmly. Clone size is stated in some rows and not others, as once, few, many or a class when expanded.

TRBD1,-,TRBV29-1,TRBJ2-7,TGCAGTGTTAACTCCGGGACAGGGACCTACGAGCAGTACTTC,CSVNSGTGTYEQYF
TRBD2,-,TRBV20-1,TRBJ2-3,TGCAGTGCTAGTGTGGGAAGCGGGATGCCGCAGTATTTT,CSASVGSGMPQYF
TRBD2,few,TRBV4-3,TRBJ2-7,TGCGCCAGCAGCCTACAACTTACTACTAGCGGGGCCCTCTACGAGCAGTACTTC,CASSLQLTTSGALYEQYF
-,-,TRBV10-3,TRBJ2-7,TGTGCCATCAGTCAAGACATGGACCGATCCTACGAGCAGTACTTC,CAISQDMDRSYEQYF
-,few,TRBV10-3,TRBJ2-7,TGTGCCACCGGGTTATCCTTGGACAGTTTATACGAGCAGTACTTC,CATGLSLDSLYEQYF
TRBD1,-,TRBV24-1,TRBJ1-2,TGTGCCACCAGTGGACAGGGTTATTCGCATGGCTACACCTTC,CATSGQGYSHGYTF
TRBD2,many,TRBV12-3/TRBV12-4,TRBJ2-5,TGTGCCGTCGGCCTAGCGGGGACCCAAGAGACCCAGTACTTC,CAVGLAGTQETQYF
-,-,TRBV7-2,TRBJ2-7,TGTGCCAGCAGCTTGCGCCGGAGCCGCGAGCAGTACTTC,CASSLRRSREQYF
-,few,TRBV4-1,TRBJ1-2,TGCGCCAGCAGCCAGGGTCTGCAGAACGCACATGGCTACACCTTC,CASSQGLQNAHGYTF
TRBD1,many,TRBV6-5,TRBJ2-2,TGTGCCAGCAGTTACTCGACAGGGCTTACCGGGGAGCTGTTTTTT,CASSYSTGLTGELFF
-,-,TRBV20-1,TRBJ2-6,TGCAGTGCTGCCTCCTCGAGGGGGGCCAACGTCCTGACTTTC,CSAASSRGANVLTF
-,many,TRBV15,TRBJ2-2,TGTGCCACCATGCAGAGGGGTCCCGGGGAGCTGTTTTTT,CATMQRGPGELFF
-,many,TRBV29-1,TRBJ2-5,TGCAGCGTTGAAGGTACAGGACAGATACAAGAGACCCAGTACTTC,CSVEGTGQIQETQYF
TRBD1,-,TRBV20-1,TRBJ2-5,TGCAGTGCCTTCACAGGGGGCACCCAGTACTTC,CSAFTGGTQYF
-,many,TRBV20-1,TRBJ2-7,TGCAGTGCTAGACCAGGGGGGTACGAGCAGTACTTC,CSARPGGYEQYF
TRBD1,many,TRBV2,TRBJ1-4,TGTGCCAGCCTCCGCCTCGGGACAGGACGAGAAAAACTGTTTTTT,CASLRLGTGREKLFF
-,-,TRBV29-1,TRBJ1-1,TGCAGCGTTCCCCGTCTGGTGGAAATGAACACTGAAGCTTTCTTT,CSVPRLVEMNTEAFF
TRBD2,-,TRBV20-1,TRBJ2-5,TGCAGTGCTCAAGCTAGCGGGATTGAGACCCAGTACTTC,CSAQASGIETQYF
-,once,TRBV20-1,TRBJ1-5,TGCAGTGCTAGACACATCTCTGTAAGGGCCCGCAATCAGCCCCAGCATTTT,CSARHISVRARNQPQHF
-,-,TRBV3-1,TRBJ1-2,TGTGCCAGCAGCCCACCGGGACAAACTAACTATGGCTACACCTTC,CASSPPGQTNYGYTF
-,-,TRBV10-3,TRBJ1-4,TGTGCCATCACTGGGGAGAGGGATAAGGCCGGCGAAAAACTGTTTTTT,CAITGERDKAGEKLFF
-,once,TRBV29-1,TRBJ2-5,TGCAGCGTGGGTCGGCAAGAGACCCAGTACTTC,CSVGRQETQYF
-,many,TRBV6-1,TRBJ1-5,TGTGCCAGCAGTGAATGGGGGCGGTTGAGCAATCAGCCCCAGCATTTT,CASSEWGRLSNQPQHF
TRBD1,-,TRBV29-1,TRBJ2-5,TGCAGTTGGGACAGGGGATGGGAGACCCAGTACTTC,CSWDRGWETQYF
TRBD1,many,TRBV5-1,TRBJ1-5,TGCGCCAGCAGCTTATCGGGACAGGGCCCGGATAGCAATCAGCCCCAGCATTTT,CASSLSGQGPDSNQPQHF
-,-,TRBV7-2,TRBJ2-7,TGTGCCAGCAGCTCACCACCACGGGAGCACTACGAGCAGTACTTC,CASSSPPREHYEQYF
-,many,TRBV12-3/TRBV12-4,TRBJ1-6,TGTGCCAGCAGTTTGGGAATTTCACCCCTCCACTTT,CASSLGISPLHF
-,-,TRBV29-1,TRBJ2-7,TGCAGCCCCTGGCTTGGGGGCGAGCAGTACTTC,CSPWLGGEQYF
TRBD1,many,TRBV5-1,TRBJ1-1,TGCGCCAGCAGCTTGCGTGGGACAGTGATGAACACTGAAGCTTTCTTT,CASSLRGTVMNTEAFF
TRBD2,many,TRBV12-3/TRBV12-4,TRBJ2-2,TGTGCCAGCAGTTTAGAGGCGGGAGTCCCCGGGGAGCTGTTTTTT,CASSLEAGVPGELFF
TRBD2,-,TRBV5-1,TRBJ2-7,TGCGCCAGCACGACCGGGACTAGCGTTACCGAGCAGTACTTC,CASTTGTSVTEQYF
-,-,TRBV20-1,TRBJ1-2,TGCAGTGCTAGGACAGGTTCTATGTCCGGGGGCTACACCTTT,CSARTGSMSGGYTF
-,-,TRBV15,TRBJ2-7,TGTGCCACCAGCAGAGAAGGCGGCGGCCTGGGCGAGCAGTACTTC,CATSREGGGLGEQYF
TRBD2,many,TRBV20-1,TRBJ2-7,TGCAGTGCTAGTGTCGGGAGGGGCTCCTACGAGCAGTACTTC,CSASVGRGSYEQYF
-,once,TRBV24-1,TRBJ1-2,TGTGCCACCCCTCCTAGGACAGAGGTCTATGGCTACACCTTC,CATPPRTEVYGYTF
TRBD2,many,TRBV20-1,TRBJ2-5,TGCAGTGCCATCCCACTAGCGGGCTCGGGGGAGACCCAGTACTTC,CSAIPLAGSGETQYF
TRBD1,-,TRBV11-3,TRBJ1-5,TGTGCCAGCAGCCCAGGAGACAGGGTTAATCAGCCCCAGCATTTT,CASSPGDRVNQPQHF
TRBD1,many,TRBV7-2,TRBJ2-7,TGTGCCAGCAGCTTAACCGGGACAGGGGTTGTGGGGGAGCAGTACTTC,CASSLTGTGVVGEQYF
TRBD1,once,TRBV5-1,TRBJ2-2,TGCGCCAGCAGCATTACCGACAGGGGACAAAACACCGGGGAGCCGTTTTTT,CASSITDRGQNTGEPFF
TRBD1,-,TRBV7-2,TRBJ2-1,TGTGCCGGGGACAGGGGATGGGACAATGAGCAGTTCTTC,CAGDRGWDNEQFF